This T cell receptor beta chain was obtained from a study of regulatory dendritic cells for organ transplantation. Points on this clone: Its target is not known.

Study-wide results and caveats: Of resting T cell subsets, memory CD8+ had the most alloreactive clonotypes. Naive CD4+ and CD8+ repertoires were highly diverse; memory CD8+ was most oligoclonal. Regulatory dendritic cells appeared to expand memory CD8+ clones less than mature ones.

The table came from immunoSEQ multiplex PCR; TCRdb's copy has only in-frame clones and leaves some out. Here the sample spans about 34,000 clones, roughly 91% being singletons. CD4+ or CD8+ T cells were sorted as naive CD45RA+ or memory CD45RO+. The CDR3 sequence is 16 residues long. Trimming took 4 bases from V and 9 from J, leaving 20 bases between them. Per the germline V gene, CDR1 is SGHKS and CDR2 is YYEKEE (reference sequence). This sequence was found in a human donor in good health. The V gene is TRBV5-5, the J gene TRBJ1-6; no reliable D call. The sequenced material came from naive CD4+ T cells from blood. Subset of the sample: CD45RA+ naive T cells. Here the CDR3 DNA reads TGTGCCAGCAGCCCCGACATCCGGGAATCCCGTTCACCCCTCCACTTT. Amino acids: CASSPDIRESRSPLHF.